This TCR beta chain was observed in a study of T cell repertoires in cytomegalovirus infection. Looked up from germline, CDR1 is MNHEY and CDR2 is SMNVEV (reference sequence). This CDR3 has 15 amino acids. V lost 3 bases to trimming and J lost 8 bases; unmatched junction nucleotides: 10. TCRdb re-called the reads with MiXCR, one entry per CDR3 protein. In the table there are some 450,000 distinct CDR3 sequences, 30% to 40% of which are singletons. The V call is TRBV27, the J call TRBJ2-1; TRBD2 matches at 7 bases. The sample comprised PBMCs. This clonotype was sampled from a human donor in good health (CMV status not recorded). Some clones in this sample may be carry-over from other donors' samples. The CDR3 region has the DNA TGTGCCAGCAGTTTGCGAGCGGGGTTGTTCGATGAGCAGTTCTTC. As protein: CASSLRAGLFDEQFF.